The 7 T cell receptor beta chains given below trace back to one sample, sequenced in a study of T cell repertoires in cytomegalovirus infection. No antigen has been assigned to these receptors. TCRdb independently ran MiXCR on the reads; one entry per CDR3 protein. The table shows 400,000 to 600,000 distinct CDR3 sequences, with about 42% occurring only once. The material was cultured PBMCs, obtained from culture after CMV antigen stimulation. These receptors all stem from a human donor in good health (CMV status not recorded). Some clones in this sample may be carry-over from other donors' samples.

V and J are TRBV15 and TRBJ1-1; D is possibly TRBD1 (5 bases). Germline CDR1 is LNHNV and CDR2 is YYDKDF (reference sequence). The V and J ends lost 1 base and 2 bases respectively, with 8 bases between them. The CDR3 sequence is 14 residues long. DNA for the CDR3: TGTGCCACCAGCAGAGGGGGGGGAAACACTGAAGCTTTCTTT. This codes for CATSRGGGNTEAFF.

The chain is built from TRBV12-3 or TRBV12-4 and TRBJ1-2; 8 nucleotides agree with TRBD1. The CDR3 has 14 residues. Unmatched junction bases numbered 7, after V lost 7 bases and J lost 3 bases. DNA for the CDR3: TGTGCCAGCACCCTTTCGACAGGGGACTATGGCTACACCTTC. It is translated as CASTLSTGDYGYTF.

This rearrangement joins TRBV4-1 to TRBJ2-3; D may match TRBD1 or TRBD2 (5 bases each). Trimming took 4 bases from V and 6 from J, leaving 14 bases between them. The CDR3 consists of 14 residues. Germline V CDR1 and CDR2: MGHRA, YSYEKL. The CDR3 DNA reads TGCGCCAGCAGCCCCCGGGACCCCGCGGATACGCAGTATTTT. Protein product: CASSPRDPADTQYF.

The genes are TRBV6-1 and TRBJ2-1, with 9 bases identical to TRBD2. V dropped 7 bases and J dropped 5; count of bases not matched to a gene: 21. Germline V gene data show CDR1 as MNHNS and CDR2 as SASEGT. This CDR3 is 19 amino acids long. In DNA, the CDR3 is TGTGCCAGCAATATCTATGCGGGAGGGCCCCGGCTTACGAACAATGAGCAGTTCTTC. Protein product: CASNIYAGGPRLTNNEQFF.

This clonotype was detected only a few times. CDR3 sequence (DNA): TGCGCCAGCAGCCAACCCACCAGCGGGGGGCGGGACACGCAGTATTTT. It codes for CASSQPTSGGRDTQYF. The rearrangement uses TRBV4-1 and TRBJ2-3; TRBD2 matches at 9 bases. Per the germline V gene, CDR1 is MGHRA and CDR2 is YSYEKL. Trimming at V came to 2 bases and at J to 9 bases, leaving 12 bases not matched to a gene. This CDR3 has 16 residues.

The V and J genes are TRBV6-5 and TRBJ1-2, with no clear D. The germline V gene encodes CDR1 MNHEY and CDR2 SVGAGI. Trimming took 2 bases from V and 5 from J, leaving 18 bases between them. The CDR3 runs 16 residues. CDR3 amino acids: CASSYGDTRLGYGYTF. As DNA, the CDR3 is TGTGCCAGCAGTTACGGCGACACCCGGTTGGGGTATGGCTACACCTTC.

The chain recombines TRBV7-4 with TRBJ2-3, with TRBD2 identical over 9 bases. The CDR3 extends over 17 amino acids. V gave up 1 base and J gave up 5 bases; unmatched junction bases: 10. The germline V gene encodes CDR1 SGHVT and CDR2 SQSDAQ. The DNA of the CDR3 is TGTGCCAGCAGCTTAGATCCGAGGACTAGCGTTAGAGATACGCAGTATTTT. Amino acids: CASSLDPRTSVRDTQYF.